The rows below give T cell receptor beta chains drawn from one sample of a study of blood T cell repertoires in COVID-19. Only in-frame clones appear in the TCRdb table, and some are missing; sequencing was by immunoSEQ multiplex PCR. This sample has about 150,000 clones; roughly 85% occur once, and the top ten carry around 3.5%. Sequencing input: peripheral blood. These receptors all stem from a man aged 70-80 years with acute or convalescent COVID-19. Each CDR3 is given without its conserved first and last residue.

>TRBV24-1|TRBJ2-7
ATSDARESSYEQY
>TRBV9|TRBJ2-1
ASSVVGMAGGGDEQF
>TRBV2|TRBJ2-7
ASSRLAGGYEQY
>TRBV6-2/TRBV6-3|TRBJ2-7
ASSYSVQPVEQY
>TRBV28|TRBJ1-4
ASSAPGRPEKLF
>TRBV4-3|TRBJ2-3
ASSQDSGSSGREDTQY
>TRBV28|TRBJ1-2
ASSLPPPGGYGYT
>TRBV5-1|TRBJ1-2
ASSPRTGNTNYGYT
>TRBV25-1|TRBJ2-1
ASSESQAGKNNEQF
>TRBV28|TRBJ1-5
ASSFTTVSNQPQH
>TRBV11-1|TRBJ2-4
ASSSPGGLAKNIQY
>TRBV18|TRBJ1-4
ASSPVTDFNEKLF
>TRBV18|TRBJ2-7
ASSPSGRAAEQY
>TRBV9|TRBJ2-5
ASSGDAGLGETQY
>TRBV11-2|TRBJ1-1
ASSTDRGVTEAF
>TRBV5-1|TRBJ2-3
ASSPGLAGGTSTDTQY
>TRBV6-6|TRBJ2-1
ASSLRQGAGDEQF
>TRBV5-1|TRBJ2-1
ASSPGLAAYNEQF
>TRBV15|TRBJ2-2
ATSRDYRGPGELF
>TRBV30|TRBJ1-2
AWSGPSTGNYGYT
>TRBV7-8|TRBJ1-6
ASSTGRNSPLH
>TRBV6-6|TRBJ2-7
ASSYPGQGVHEQY
>TRBV5-1|TRBJ1-2
ASSTSGFNYGYT
>TRBV7-3|TRBJ1-1
ASSSRGGTEAF
>TRBV10-3|TRBJ2-1
AISDLNEQF
>TRBV5-8|TRBJ1-1
ASSFSRKLTEAF
>TRBV11-3|TRBJ2-7
ASSSGLAGADKY